A single sample is the source of the 30 T cell receptor beta chains below, sequenced in a study of shared clonotypes between healthy human individuals. Sequencing was performed with immunoSEQ multiplex PCR; in TCRdb, only in-frame clones are kept and a portion is missing. The sample has over a million clones, approximately 97% seen once. Sequenced input: naive CD4+ T cells sorted from blood. Subset specified: CD45RA+ positively selected. The source of these receptors is a man aged 25-45 years in good health.

The rearrangement joins TRBV11-2 to TRBJ2-3; no definite D call. The germline V gene has CDR1 SGHAT and CDR2 FQNNGV. This CDR3 has 14 residues. The V end lost 4 bases, the J end lost 8 bases, and 16 bases lay between the germline ends. The DNA for the CDR3 is TGTGCCAGCAGCTCTGCTACCTGGGTCGGTACGCAGTATTTT. It encodes CASSSATWVGTQYF.

The V call is TRBV29-1, the J call TRBJ1-3, with D uncertain. This CDR3 has 12 amino acids. The V end was cut by 8 bases, the J end by 4 bases, with 12 bases between. Germline V gene sequence: CDR1 SQVTM, CDR2 ANQGSEA. The CDR3: CSIRTLGNTIYF. CDR3 nucleotides: TGCAGCATCAGGACGCTGGGAAACACCATATATTTT. Variable domain in full (rest from reference TRBV29-1 and TRBJ1-3): SAVISQKPSRDICQRGTSLTIQCQVDSQVTMMFWYRQQPGQSLTLIATANQGSEATYESGFVIDKFPISRPNLTFSTLTVSNMSPEDSSIYLCSIRTLGNTIYFGEGSWLTVV.

Concerning this clone itself: This sample includes further DNA sequences coding for the same CDR3. This chain links TRBV29-1 with TRBJ2-3; TRBD2 aligns across 10 bases. The CDR3 consists of 13 residues. V was pared by 6 bases and J by 3 bases, with 3 bases of the junction left unmatched. Germline values: CDR1 SQVTM, CDR2 ANQGSEA. For the CDR3, the DNA is TGCAGCGTCAGCGGGAGGGCGACAGATACGCAGTATTTT. It is translated as CSVSGRATDTQYF.

The chain recombines TRBV6-5 with TRBJ2-1; 9 bases fit TRBD1. Trimming removed 2 bases from V and 7 bases from J; junction bases left unmatched: 3. The CDR3 runs 14 residues. Germline V gene lookup returns CDR1 MNHEY and CDR2 SVGAGI. CDR3 amino acids: CASSYRTGENEQFF. The CDR3 nucleotides are TGTGCCAGCAGTTACAGGACAGGGGAGAATGAGCAGTTCTTC.

The J gene is TRBJ2-1, the V gene TRBV5-4; tentatively, D is TRBD2 (6 bases). V was pared by 5 bases and J by 0 bases, with 15 bases between. The CDR3 extends over 16 amino acids. Germline V lookup: CDR1 SGHNT, CDR2 YYREEE (reference sequence). The CDR3 DNA reads TGTGCCAGCAGGGGCGGGGCTAAGAGCTCCTACAATGAGCAGTTCTTC. Protein: CASRGGAKSSYNEQFF.

The rearrangement links TRBV5-6 to TRBJ2-3; D is possibly TRBD2 (6 bases). The CDR3 is 15 residues long. CDR1 is SGHDT, CDR2 YYEEEE, per germline. V lost 1 base and J 1 base, leaving 10 bases between the germline ends. DNA of the CDR3: TGTGCCAGCAGCTTGTTGGGAGGAGGCACAGATACGCAGTATTTT. This sequence encodes CASSLLGGGTDTQYF.

The chain links TRBV5-1 to TRBJ2-3; D perhaps matches TRBD2 (5 bases). The germline gives CDR1 SGHRS, CDR2 YFSETQ. This CDR3 is built from 15 residues. V lost 5 bases to trimming and J lost 3 bases, with 16 bases between them. The CDR3 DNA sequence: TGCGCCAGCAGACCGGTCGGGGTTGGTACAGATACGCAGTATTTT. This gives the protein CASRPVGVGTDTQYF. The variable domain in full, completed from reference TRBV5-1 and TRBJ2-3, reads KAGVTQTPRYLIKTRGQQVTLSCSPISGHRSVSWYQQTPGQGLQFLFEYFSETQRNKGNFPGRFSGRQFSNSRSEMNVSTLELGDSALYLCASRPVGVGTDTQYFGPGTRLTVL.

This sequence joins TRBV4-1 and TRBJ1-3; TRBD1 aligns across 7 bases. With 0 bases clipped from V and 2 bases from J, the junction kept 4 bases outside the gene matches. Germline CDR1 reads MGHRA; CDR2 reads YSYEKL. The CDR3 has 16 amino acids. The chain's CDR3 is CASSQDGQGAGNTIYF. Here the CDR3 DNA reads TGCGCCAGCAGCCAAGATGGCCAGGGGGCTGGAAACACCATATATTTT.

This chain uses TRBV27 with TRBJ1-2, with D tentatively TRBD1 (6 bases). CDR3 length: 15 amino acids. Trimming left V 5 bases short and J 5 bases short, with 18 bases between. The germline CDR1 and CDR2 sequences are MNHEY and SMNVEV (reference sequence). The CDR3 loop is CASSPNLAGAYGYTF. The DNA for the CDR3 is TGTGCCAGCAGTCCAAACCTGGCGGGGGCTTATGGCTACACCTTC.

This clone was recorded only once. CDR3 sequence: CASSLWQGRTGELFF. The DNA of the CDR3 is TGTGCCAGCAGCCTGTGGCAGGGTCGGACCGGGGAGCTGTTTTTT. This chain links TRBV5-5 with TRBJ2-2; a possible D gene is TRBD1 (5 bases). The CDR3 consists of 15 residues. Germline values: CDR1 SGHKS, CDR2 YYEKEE (reference sequence). V dropped 4 bases and J dropped 5 bases, with 15 bases sitting between them.

The chain is built from TRBV7-2 and TRBJ1-5; 8 bases fit TRBD1. Germline V CDR1 and CDR2: SGHTA, FQGNSA. The J segment lost 4 bases and the V segment lost 0 bases, leaving 2 bases of the junction unmatched. This CDR3 spans 15 amino acids. The CDR3 here is CASSLAGQGNQPQHF. The DNA for the CDR3 is TGTGCCAGCAGCTTAGCTGGACAGGGTAATCAGCCCCAGCATTTT.

The chain links TRBV2 to TRBJ1-1, with D possibly being TRBD1 (6 bases). Per the germline V gene, CDR1 is SNHLY and CDR2 is FYNNEI. CDR3 length equals 13 residues. The V and J ends lost 8 bases and 1 base respectively, with 11 bases between them. The CDR3 loop is CASRTAGNTEAFF. The CDR3 DNA reads TGTGCCAGCCGGACAGCGGGGAACACTGAAGCTTTCTTT.

The rearrangement links TRBV6-6 to TRBJ2-5, with D possibly matching TRBD1 (6 bases). V was clipped by 6 bases and J by 5 bases, with 13 bases between them. The CDR3 is 13 residues long. Germline CDR1 reads MNHNY; CDR2 reads SVGAGI (reference sequence). This chain's CDR3 is CASRATGLETQYF. Here the CDR3 DNA reads TGTGCCAGCAGGGCGACAGGACTGGAGACCCAGTACTTC.

This clone was seen a single time. The chain employs TRBV7-9 and TRBJ2-5; TRBD2 is a possible D gene (5 bases). V was shortened by 1 base and J by 2 bases, with 11 bases between the two germline ends. The CDR3 totals 15 residues. CDR1 and CDR2 from the germline V gene are SEHNR and FQNEAQ (reference sequence). CDR3 region: CASSLERMIQETQYF. In DNA, the CDR3 is TGTGCCAGCAGCTTAGAGCGGATGATTCAAGAGACCCAGTACTTC.

This chain connects TRBV28 to TRBJ2-2; D gene unclear. The germline gives CDR1 MDHEN, CDR2 SYDVKM. The CDR3 totals 14 residues. V lost 3 bases, J lost 2 bases, and 7 bases lay in between. CDR3 in DNA: TGTGCCAGCAGTTTCCCTGGTAACACCGGGGAGCTGTTTTTT. Protein product: CASSFPGNTGELFF. The full variable domain, in which reference TRBV28 and TRBJ2-2 provide the parts outside the CDR3, is DVKVTQSSRYLVKRTGEKVFLECVQDMDHENMFWYRQDPGLGLRLIYFSYDVKMKEKGDIPEGYSVSREKKERFSLILESASTNQTSMYLCASSFPGNTGELFFGEGSRLTVL.

This rearrangement joins TRBV28 to TRBJ1-2, with D maybe TRBD1 (5 bases). With 2 bases removed from V and 7 bases from J, the gap between germline ends came to 8 bases. This CDR3 has 12 amino acids. From germline, CDR1 is MDHEN and CDR2 SYDVKM. CDR3 protein: CASSLAGPGYTF. The CDR3 nucleotides read TGTGCCAGCAGTTTAGCAGGGCCTGGCTACACCTTC.

V and J are TRBV4-3 and TRBJ2-7; 11 nucleotides agree with TRBD2. Germline V lookup: CDR1 LGHNA, CDR2 YSLEER. There are 16 residues in the CDR3. V lost 3 bases and J lost 2; bases outside the gene matches: 6. The CDR3 is CASSQSGTSGTYEQYF. CDR3 nucleotides: TGCGCCAGCAGCCAGTCCGGGACTAGCGGAACCTACGAGCAGTACTTC.

The chain carries TRBV7-7 and TRBJ2-2, with 7 bases lining up with TRBD1. Germline assignment: CDR1 SSHAT and CDR2 FNYEAQ (reference sequence). The trim removed 4 bases at V and 4 bases at J, leaving 12 bases unmatched. The CDR3 spans 17 residues. Here the CDR3 DNA reads TGTGCCAGCAGCTCAGCAACCTGGGACAGAACCACCGGGGAGCTGTTTTTT. Translation: CASSSATWDRTTGELFF.

V gene TRBV9 combines with J gene TRBJ2-1, with 10 bases lining up with TRBD2. CDR3 length: 20 residues. Germline assignment: CDR1 SGDLS and CDR2 YYNGEE. J was trimmed by 0 bases and V by 0 bases; bases with no gene match: 12. CDR3: CASSVGGGLASQGSYNEQFF. CDR3 nucleotides: TGTGCCAGCAGCGTAGGAGGGGGACTAGCGAGTCAAGGCTCCTACAATGAGCAGTTCTTC.

This clone was observed once. The chain links TRBV29-1 to TRBJ2-5; D not certain. The germline gives CDR1 SQVTM, CDR2 ANQGSEA. CDR3 length equals 10 residues. V shed 5 bases and J shed 5 bases, with 6 bases lying between them. The CDR3 DNA reads as TGCAGCGTTATGGGGGAGACCCAGTACTTC. Its protein product is CSVMGETQYF.

The chain joins TRBV7-9 to TRBJ2-1, with 8 bases matching TRBD2. Germline V gives CDR1 SEHNR, CDR2 FQNEAQ (reference sequence). Germline trimming cut 6 bases from V and 5 bases from J; bases unmatched to any gene: 9. The CDR3 sequence is 15 residues long. For the CDR3, the DNA is TGTGCCAGCAGGCAGGGTAGCGGGAATAACAATGAGCAGTTCTTC. This translates into CASRQGSGNNNEQFF.

The genes are TRBV5-4 and TRBJ1-2, with 7 bases fitting TRBD1. Trimming removed 4 bases from V and 8 bases from J; junction bases left unmatched: 14. Germline V gene sequence: CDR1 SGHNT, CDR2 YYREEE (reference sequence). The CDR3 totals 15 residues. This CDR3 is CASSLVGRGTRGYTF. DNA for the CDR3: TGTGCCAGCAGCCTGGTTGGCAGGGGGACAAGGGGCTACACCTTC.

The rearrangement uses TRBV2 and TRBJ2-7, with TRBD2 matching 9 bases. This CDR3 spans 15 amino acids. Unmatched junction bases numbered 6, after V lost 4 bases and J lost 2 bases. Germline lookup yields CDR1 SNHLY and CDR2 FYNNEI. This CDR3 reads CASSVVSGGPYEQYF. The CDR3 DNA reads as TGTGCCAGCAGTGTGGTTAGCGGGGGACCCTACGAGCAGTACTTC.

This clone has a single count. This chain uses TRBV7-9 with TRBJ1-4, with unresolved D. This CDR3 is built from 13 residues. V lost 5 bases and J 8 bases, leaving 12 bases between the germline ends. Germline CDR1 and CDR2: SEHNR and FQNEAQ (reference sequence). The DNA of the CDR3 is TGTGCCAGCAGCCACCGGAGGGAGGAAAAACTGTTTTTT. It translates to CASSHRREEKLFF.

The genes are TRBV5-5 and TRBJ2-1; 13 nucleotides line up with TRBD2. This CDR3 is 17 amino acids long. Germline V lookup: CDR1 SGHKS, CDR2 YYEKEE (reference sequence). J lost 4 bases, V lost 4 bases, and 8 bases had no gene match. CDR3 amino acids: CASSRGLAGALYNEQFF. The CDR3 DNA follows: TGTGCCAGCAGCCGAGGACTAGCGGGAGCCCTATACAATGAGCAGTTCTTC. Full variable domain (outside the CDR3, taken from reference TRBV5-5 and TRBJ2-1): DAGVTQSPTHLIKTRGQQVTLRCSPISGHKSVSWYQQVLGQGPQFIFQYYEKEERGRGNFPDRFSARQFPNYSSELNVNALLLGDSALYLCASSRGLAGALYNEQFFGPGTRLTVL.

The V gene is TRBV5-4, the J gene TRBJ2-7, with TRBD2 matching over 7 bases. Germline assignment: CDR1 SGHNT and CDR2 YYREEE (reference sequence). Trimming cost V 1 base and J 2 bases; bases outside gene matches: 3. This CDR3 spans 14 amino acids. The CDR3 nucleotides are TGTGCCAGCAGCTTGCGGGACTATGCCTACGAGCAGTACTTC. Translation gives CASSLRDYAYEQYF. Full variable domain (rest looked up from reference TRBV5-4 and TRBJ2-7): ETGVTQSPTHLIKTRGQQVTLRCSSQSGHNTVSWYQQALGQGPQFIFQYYREEENGRGNFPPRFSGLQFPNYSSELNVNALELDDSALYLCASSLRDYAYEQYFGPGTRLTVT.

The count of this clone is one. The same CDR3 arises from other DNA sequences in this sample as well. V and J are TRBV6-5 and TRBJ2-1, with 9 bases fitting TRBD1. CDR3 length: 15 amino acids. From germline, CDR1 is MNHEY and CDR2 SVGAGI. Unmatched junction bases numbered 5, after V lost 1 base and J lost 7 bases. The chain's CDR3 is CASSYFGTGRNEQFF. CDR3 in DNA: TGTGCCAGCAGTTACTTCGGGACAGGGCGAAATGAGCAGTTCTTC.

The chain employs TRBV5-1 and TRBJ1-1; 7 bases line up with TRBD1. Germline trimming cut 6 bases from V and 5 bases from J; bases unmatched to any gene: 13. This CDR3 spans 15 amino acids. CDR1 and CDR2 (germline): SGHRS, YFSETQ. CDR3 residues: CASTAGRQGGTEAFF. CDR3 DNA sequence: TGCGCCAGCACCGCTGGACGGCAGGGGGGGACTGAAGCTTTCTTT.

The chain has TRBV6-1 and TRBJ1-1, with 10 nucleotides matching TRBD1. The CDR3 is 14 residues long. Germline-derived CDR1 and CDR2 are MNHNS and SASEGT. V was pared by 6 bases and J by 5 bases, with 6 bases of the junction left unmatched. The CDR3 region has the DNA TGTGCCAGCAGCGACAGGGGGCTTGGGACTGAAGCTTTCTTT. Translated: CASSDRGLGTEAFF.

The gene calls are TRBV27 and TRBJ2-3; 12 bases fit TRBD2. CDR1 and CDR2 from the germline V gene are MNHEY and SMNVEV (reference sequence). This CDR3 comprises 15 residues. Trimming removed 7 bases from V and 6 bases from J; junction bases left unmatched: 8. CDR3 loop: CASKLAGGGLDTQYF. CDR3 coding DNA: TGTGCCAGCAAGCTAGCGGGAGGGGGGTTGGATACGCAGTATTTT.